Listed here are 23 T cell receptor beta chains from one sample, sequenced in a study of T cell changes during pregnancy in multiple sclerosis. Assay used: immunoSEQ multiplex PCR; TCRdb lists only in-frame clones, some missing. The table lists 90,000 to 120,000 clones, approximately 90% of them singletons. Sequencing was performed on peripheral blood, taken in the second trimester of pregnancy. The source of these receptors is a female donor with multiple sclerosis, enrolled in a pregnancy study.

A single count supports this clone. V is TRBV27 and J is TRBJ1-1; weak D call: TRBD1 (5 bases). The V and J ends lost 0 bases and 2 bases respectively, with 10 bases between them. The CDR3 spans 15 residues. Germline values: CDR1 MNHEY, CDR2 SMNVEV (reference sequence). This CDR3 is CASSLSAGRNTEAFF. Written as DNA, the CDR3 is TGTGCCAGCAGTTTATCCGCAGGGCGAAACACTGAAGCTTTCTTT.

This sequence joins TRBV5-1 and TRBJ2-1; 13 bases map to TRBD2. CDR1 SGHRS and CDR2 YFSETQ come from the germline V gene. V gave up 4 bases and J gave up 4 bases; unmatched junction bases: 5. The CDR3 runs to 16 residues. In DNA, the CDR3 is TGCGCCAGCAGCCCAACGACTAGCGGGAGGTACAATGAGCAGTTCTTC. Protein product: CASSPTTSGRYNEQFF.

V and J are TRBV15 and TRBJ2-1; no firm D call. The CDR3 has 15 amino acids. In germline, CDR1 is LNHNV, CDR2 YYDKDF (reference sequence). Between the trimmed V and J ends, which lost 0 bases and 4 bases, there was a span of 10 bases. In DNA form, the CDR3 reads TGTGCCACCAGCAGAGATGTGGCAGGTTACAATGAGCAGTTCTTC. Amino acids: CATSRDVAGYNEQFF.

This clone was seen only once. J is TRBJ1-5 and V is TRBV7-2; 9 bases line up with TRBD1. V was pared by 10 bases and J by 4 bases, with 5 bases of the junction left unmatched. The CDR3 loop spans 13 amino acids. CDR1 is SGHTA, CDR2 FQGNSA, per germline. CDR3 sequence (DNA): TGTGCCACCGGGACAGGGTTAAATCAGCCCCAGCATTTT. This translates into CATGTGLNQPQHF.

This chain uses TRBV18 with TRBJ1-6, with a tentative D call TRBD1 (6 bases). Germline V lookup: CDR1 KGHSH, CDR2 LQKENI. Trimming removed 0 bases from V and 0 bases from J, with 12 bases in between. This CDR3 comprises 18 residues. The CDR3 DNA reads TGTGCCAGCTCACCACCGGGGGCAGCGAGCTCCTATAATTCACCCCTCCACTTT. Protein: CASSPPGAASSYNSPLHF. The full variable domain, with the rest looked up from reference TRBV18 and TRBJ1-6, is NAGVMQNPRHLVRRRGQEARLRCSPMKGHSHVYWYRQLPEEGLKFMVYLQKENIIDESGMPKERFSAEFPKEGPSILRIQQVVRGDSAAYFCASSPPGAASSYNSPLHFGNGTRLTVT.

The chain combines TRBV19 with TRBJ1-6; possibly TRBD1 for D (5 bases). V was clipped by 2 bases and J by 4 bases, with 6 bases between them. This CDR3 contains 14 residues. Germline assignment: CDR1 LNHDA and CDR2 SQIVND (reference sequence). The CDR3: CASSIQGYNSPLHF. CDR3 DNA sequence: TGTGCCAGTAGTATACAGGGATATAATTCACCCCTCCACTTT. Using reference TRBV19 and TRBJ1-6 for the parts outside the CDR3, the full variable domain is DGGITQSPKYLFRKEGQNVTLSCEQNLNHDAMYWYRQDPGQGLRLIYYSQIVNDFQKGDIAEGYSVSREKKESFPLTVTSAQKNPTAFYLCASSIQGYNSPLHFGNGTRLTVT.

The chain couples TRBV28 to TRBJ2-3, with 9 nucleotides matching TRBD1. Per germline, CDR1 MDHEN and CDR2 SYDVKM. The trim removed 7 bases at V and 4 bases at J, leaving 18 bases unmatched. The CDR3 is 18 amino acids. CDR3 sequence: CASMSDAWDRVRADTQYF. The DNA for the CDR3 is TGTGCCAGCATGTCAGACGCCTGGGACAGGGTCCGAGCAGATACGCAGTATTTT.

This clone was observed once. The chain links TRBV6-6 to TRBJ2-7; D possibly corresponds to TRBD2 (5 bases). The CDR3 sequence is 14 residues long. The germline gives CDR1 MNHNY, CDR2 SVGAGI (reference sequence). V lost 2 bases and J lost 2, with 10 bases in between. CDR3 DNA sequence: TGTGCCAGCAGTTACAGGAGCGGCGCCTACGAGCAGTACTTC. Protein sequence: CASSYRSGAYEQYF.

This clone showed up just a few times. This chain uses TRBV30 with TRBJ1-4; D is unresolved. The CDR3 consists of 13 residues. Germline-derived CDR1 and CDR2 are GTSNPN and SVGIG (reference sequence). V was cut by 0 bases and J by 8 bases, with 10 bases left in between. CDR3 loop: CAWSVRVLEKLFF. CDR3 in DNA: TGTGCCTGGAGTGTCCGCGTCCTCGAAAAACTGTTTTTT.

V is TRBV14 and J is TRBJ1-1; D gene ambiguous. The V gene's germline CDR1 is SGHDN and CDR2 FVKESK. Trimming removed 0 bases at V and 3 bases at J, with 5 bases between. This CDR3 comprises 13 residues. For the CDR3, the DNA is TGTGCCAGCAGCCAAGATATCTACACTGAAGCTTTCTTT. Translating gives CASSQDIYTEAFF.

For the CDR3, the DNA is TGTGCCTGGAGAGTAAGAGACTCCTCCTACGAGCAGTACTTC. Its protein product is CAWRVRDSSYEQYF. The rearrangement joins TRBV30 to TRBJ2-7; D unresolved. Germline V lookup: CDR1 GTSNPN, CDR2 SVGIG (reference sequence). The CDR3 is made up of 14 amino acids. Trimming took off 3 bases at V and 0 bases at J, with 12 bases between the two ends. Filled out from reference TRBV30 and TRBJ2-7, the complete variable domain reads SQTIHQWPATLVQPVGSPLSLECTVEGTSNPNLYWYRQAAGRGLQLLFYSVGIGQISSEVPQNLSASRPQDRQFILSSKKLLLSDSGFYLCAWRVRDSSYEQYFGPGTRLTVT.

This rearrangement joins TRBV19 to TRBJ2-5; 7 bases line up with TRBD2. Trimming removed 3 bases from V and 2 bases from J; junction bases left unmatched: 6. CDR1 is LNHDA, CDR2 SQIVND, per germline (reference sequence). This CDR3 is built from 15 residues. The CDR3 loop reads CASSIAAGNQETQYF. Here the CDR3 DNA reads TGTGCCAGTAGTATCGCAGCGGGGAATCAAGAGACCCAGTACTTC.

J is TRBJ2-1 and V is TRBV18; maybe TRBD2 (5 bases). The germline V and J ends were trimmed by 4 bases and 9 bases, with 10 bases remaining between them. CDR1 KGHSH and CDR2 LQKENI come from the germline V gene. The CDR3 is 12 amino acids. This CDR3 is CASSQAAPEQFF. The DNA for the CDR3 is TGTGCCAGCTCACAAGCGGCGCCTGAGCAGTTCTTC.

The genes are TRBV19 and TRBJ2-1; possibly TRBD1 for D (6 bases). V lost 4 bases to trimming and J lost 4 bases, with 14 bases between them. The V gene's germline CDR1 is LNHDA and CDR2 SQIVND (reference sequence). The CDR3 runs to 15 residues. This chain's CDR3 is CASSTGQRLYNEQFF. The CDR3 coding sequence is TGTGCCAGTAGTACCGGACAGCGATTATACAATGAGCAGTTCTTC.

The CDR3 region is CASSIGELSMNTEAFF. In nucleotides, the CDR3 is TGTGCCAGTAGTATAGGGGAGTTATCCATGAACACTGAAGCTTTCTTT. V usage is TRBV19 and J usage is TRBJ1-1; D is ambiguous. V was cut by 1 base and J by 0 bases, with 12 bases left in between. The CDR3 totals 16 residues. The V gene's germline CDR1 is LNHDA and CDR2 SQIVND (reference sequence).

The chain joins TRBV19 to TRBJ2-5, with a possible D match to TRBD1 (6 bases). Trimming removed 5 bases from V and 5 bases from J, with 15 bases in between. Germline-derived CDR1 and CDR2 are LNHDA and SQIVND (reference sequence). CDR3 length: 14 residues. CDR3 DNA sequence: TGTGCCAGTAGTTCCTCAGGGGCGCGGGAGACCCAGTACTTC. Amino acid sequence: CASSSSGARETQYF.

V and J are TRBV6-5 and TRBJ1-3, with a weak D call TRBD1 (5 bases). V dropped 6 bases and J dropped 0 bases, with 12 bases sitting between them. The length of the CDR3 is 15 residues. Germline V gene lookup returns CDR1 MNHEY and CDR2 SVGAGI. The CDR3 region has the DNA TGTGCCAGCAGAATCACAGGCACCTCTGGAAACACCATATATTTT. Amino acid sequence: CASRITGTSGNTIYF.

The sample holds one count of this clone. The rearrangement uses TRBV5-1 and TRBJ2-3, with 7 bases fitting TRBD1. This CDR3 has 14 amino acids. From germline, CDR1 is SGHRS and CDR2 YFSETQ. Trimming cost V 4 bases and J 2 bases; bases outside gene matches: 4. In DNA, the CDR3 is TGCGCCAGCAGCCAGGGACAGATCACAGATACGCAGTATTTT. Amino acid sequence: CASSQGQITDTQYF.

The V gene is TRBV6-6, the J gene TRBJ1-2; D call uncertain. CDR3 size: 16 residues. Germline-derived CDR1 and CDR2 are MNHNY and SVGAGI (reference sequence). V dropped 7 bases and J dropped 2 bases, with 20 bases sitting between them. CDR3: CASTPWSVHRNYGYTF. CDR3 DNA sequence: TGTGCCAGCACCCCCTGGTCGGTCCATCGGAACTATGGCTACACCTTC.

To note about this clone: This sample also contains other DNA sequences that code for the same CDR3. The V and J genes are TRBV19 and TRBJ2-1; unclear D gene. This CDR3 has 9 amino acids. With 8 bases removed from V and 10 bases from J, the gap between germline ends came to 6 bases. Germline CDR1 and CDR2: LNHDA and SQIVND (reference sequence). Here the CDR3 DNA reads TGTGCCAGTGGCGGAGAGCAGTTCTTC. Translation gives CASGGEQFF. Variable domain in full (rest from reference TRBV19 and TRBJ2-1): DGGITQSPKYLFRKEGQNVTLSCEQNLNHDAMYWYRQDPGQGLRLIYYSQIVNDFQKGDIAEGYSVSREKKESFPLTVTSAQKNPTAFYLCASGGEQFFGPGTRLTVL.

This sequence joins TRBV5-1 and TRBJ2-6; TRBD1 aligns across 9 bases. V lost 2 bases to trimming and J lost 0 bases; unmatched junction nucleotides: 6. The CDR3 is 18 amino acids. Germline-derived CDR1 and CDR2 are SGHRS and YFSETQ. This CDR3 reads CASSFSGTGSSGANVLTF. The CDR3 nucleotides are TGCGCCAGCAGCTTTTCCGGGACAGGGAGCTCTGGGGCCAACGTCCTGACTTTC.

V is TRBV18 and J is TRBJ2-1; the D gene is possibly TRBD1 (5 bases). The CDR3 loop spans 14 amino acids. Germline CDR1 KGHSH, CDR2 LQKENI. V was shortened by 0 bases and J by 9 bases, with 12 bases between the two germline ends. The CDR3, as DNA: TGTGCCAGCTCACCACCGGTGACAGCAGGTGAGCAGTTCTTC. It encodes CASSPPVTAGEQFF.

The chain joins TRBV25-1 to TRBJ2-2; a weak D match, TRBD2 (6 bases). Per the germline V gene, CDR1 is MGHDK and CDR2 is SYGVNS. V lost 6 bases, J lost 3 bases, and 8 bases lay in between. The CDR3 runs to 13 residues. CDR3 in amino acids: CASRGLHTGELFF. The DNA of the CDR3 is TGTGCCAGCAGGGGACTGCACACCGGGGAGCTGTTTTTT.